The rows below give T cell receptor beta chains drawn from one sample of a study of cytomegalovirus exposure and HLA in healthy donors. Sequenced by immunoSEQ multiplex PCR; TCRdb stores in-frame clones only, minus some. This sample has 150,000 to 180,000 clones, with approximately 72% found just once. The sample consisted of PBMCs. The receptors derive from a man aged 18 to 30 in good health and CMV-seronegative. Both conserved end residues are part of each CDR3. Each record gives: J gene, V gene, clone size, CDR3 length, D gene, CDR3 protein, CDR3 DNA. D genes are given only for firm matches. Where a row states a size, it is once, few, many or the class of an expanded clone; other rows omit it.

TRBJ2-7,TRBV4-1,.,16,.,CASSQNSGISGYEQYF,TGCGCCAGCAGCCAGAACTCAGGGATTTCTGGGTACGAGCAGTACTTC
TRBJ1-4,TRBV2,.,16,.,CASRGTPGAGFEKLFF,TGTGCCAGCAGGGGTACCCCAGGGGCCGGGTTTGAAAAACTGTTTTTT
TRBJ1-1,TRBV5-1,.,17,.,CASSPYIEAGMNTEAFF,TGCGCCAGCAGCCCCTATATCGAAGCAGGTATGAACACTGAAGCTTTCTTT
TRBJ1-6,TRBV6-6,few,14,.,CASSYSQGNSPLHF,TGTGCCAGCAGTTACTCTCAGGGGAATTCACCCCTCCACTTT
TRBJ1-2,TRBV6-1,.,14,TRBD1,CASRPDRGLMLDTF,TGTGCCAGCAGGCCGGACAGGGGGCTTATGTTGGACACCTTC
TRBJ1-4,TRBV18,few,15,.,CASSPSGTPNEKLFF,TGTGCCAGCTCACCGTCAGGGACACCTAATGAAAAACTGTTTTTT
TRBJ1-1,TRBV11-2,.,16,.,CASSPRGYRSLTEAFF,TGTGCCAGCAGCCCCAGGGGTTACCGGTCCCTAACTGAAGCTTTCTTT
TRBJ1-5,TRBV7-8,.,18,.,CASSLDRDYSVGNQPQHF,TGTGCCAGCAGCCTTGATAGGGACTACTCCGTCGGCAATCAGCCCCAGCATTTT
TRBJ2-5,TRBV6-1,few,12,.,CASSEGFREQYF,TGTGCCAGCAGTGAAGGGTTTCGAGAGCAGTACTTC
TRBJ1-3,TRBV9,.,18,.,CASTLDSFNSDSGNTIYF,TGTGCCAGCACTCTAGACAGCTTTAACTCAGACTCTGGAAACACCATATATTTT
TRBJ2-5,TRBV7-9,.,14,.,CASSLVLSAETQYF,TGTGCCAGCAGCTTAGTATTGAGCGCGGAGACCCAGTACTTC
TRBJ2-1,TRBV7-9,.,16,TRBD2,CASSPTSGGSYNEQFF,TGTGCCAGCAGCCCCACTAGCGGGGGCTCCTACAATGAGCAGTTCTTC
TRBJ2-3,TRBV4-2,.,17,TRBD2,CASSQDLASGSTDTQYF,TGTGCCAGCAGCCAAGATTTGGCTAGCGGGAGCACAGATACGCAGTATTTT
TRBJ2-3,TRBV5-1,.,15,.,CASSLGAGGTDTQYF,TGCGCCAGCAGCTTGGGTGCAGGGGGCACAGATACGCAGTATTTT
TRBJ2-1,TRBV19,.,16,TRBD1,CASSIGRGRGHDEQFF,TGTGCCAGTAGTATAGGGCGGGGCAGGGGGCACGATGAGCAGTTCTTC
TRBJ2-7,TRBV5-1,.,15,.,CASSLLIGGAYEQYF,TGCGCCAGCAGCTTGTTAATCGGGGGAGCCTACGAGCAGTACTTC
TRBJ1-1,TRBV19,.,14,TRBD1,CASSPGQGDTEAFF,TGTGCCAGTAGTCCGGGACAGGGGGACACTGAAGCTTTCTTT
TRBJ1-1,TRBV7-8,.,16,TRBD1,CASTPTRTGMNTEAFF,TGTGCCAGCACCCCGACCCGGACAGGGATGAACACTGAAGCTTTCTTT
TRBJ1-5,TRBV2,once,15,.,CASSEALVSRQPQHF,TGTGCCAGCAGTGAAGCTTTGGTCTCCAGACAGCCCCAGCATTTT
TRBJ2-7,TRBV19,.,13,TRBD1,CASRGTVSYEQYF,TGTGCCAGTAGGGGGACAGTCTCCTACGAGCAGTACTTC
TRBJ2-1,TRBV15,.,16,.,CATSRRTRVAGTEQFF,TGTGCCACCAGCAGACGTACCAGGGTTGCGGGGACGGAGCAGTTCTTC
TRBJ1-5,TRBV11-3,few,16,.,CASSLCRGKSNQPQHF,TGTGCCAGCAGCTTATGTAGGGGGAAGAGCAATCAGCCCCAGCATTTT
TRBJ1-3,TRBV4-1,.,16,.,CASSQVQGRVGNTIYF,TGCGCCAGCAGCCAAGTGCAGGGCAGGGTGGGAAACACCATATATTTT
TRBJ1-6,TRBV6-5,.,15,.,CASSPGQGYNSPLHF,TGTGCCAGCAGTCCGGGCCAGGGCTATAATTCACCCCTCCACTTT
TRBJ1-4,TRBV5-1,few,14,TRBD1,CASQTGLTNEKLFF,TGCGCCAGCCAGACAGGGCTAACTAATGAAAAACTGTTTTTT
TRBJ2-1,TRBV10-3,.,12,.,CAISEAGQEQFF,TGTGCCATCAGTGAGGCGGGACAGGAGCAGTTCTTC
TRBJ1-4,TRBV18,.,16,.,CASSTSEADYNEKLFF,TGTGCCAGCTCAACCTCGGAGGCGGACTATAATGAAAAACTGTTTTTT
TRBJ1-6,TRBV6-1,.,15,.,CASSVNRVANSPLHF,TGTGCCAGCAGTGTGAACAGGGTTGCCAATTCACCCCTCCACTTT
TRBJ2-5,TRBV10-1,.,13,.,CASSGTVQETQYF,TGCGCCAGCAGTGGGACAGTACAAGAGACCCAGTACTTC
TRBJ1-4,TRBV27,.,16,.,CASPGRGVGSNEKLFF,TGTGCCAGCCCTGGGCGGGGGGTCGGGTCTAATGAAAAACTGTTTTTT
TRBJ1-5,TRBV9,.,14,TRBD1,CASSVTGGPPPQHF,TGTGCCAGCAGCGTGACAGGGGGGCCGCCGCCCCAGCATTTT
TRBJ1-5,TRBV19,.,15,.,CASSMLDRGNQPQHF,TGTGCCAGTAGTATGTTGGATCGGGGCAATCAGCCCCAGCATTTT
TRBJ1-2,TRBV9,.,14,.,CASSERRVGYGYTF,TGTGCCAGCAGCGAACGCAGGGTTGGCTATGGCTACACCTTC
TRBJ2-5,TRBV28,.,15,TRBD1,CASSVPTGGRETQYF,TGTGCCAGCAGCGTTCCCACAGGGGGCCGGGAGACCCAGTACTTC
TRBJ2-1,TRBV9,.,17,TRBD2,CASSAGLAGGPRYEQFF,TGTGCCAGCAGCGCAGGACTAGCGGGGGGGCCTAGATATGAGCAGTTCTTC
TRBJ1-6,TRBV9,.,14,TRBD1,CASSRDSYNSPLHF,TGTGCCAGCAGCCGGGACAGCTATAATTCACCCCTCCACTTT
TRBJ2-6,TRBV11-3,.,15,.,CASSFGHSGANGLTF,TGTGCCAGCAGCTTTGGGCACTCTGGGGCCAACGGCCTGACTTTC
TRBJ1-3,TRBV19,.,15,.,CASSMVSDRGNTIYF,TGTGCCAGTAGTATGGTATCCGACAGAGGAAACACCATATATTTT
TRBJ2-5,TRBV7-9,.,15,.,CASSASTGQRETQYF,TGTGCCAGCAGCGCCTCGACAGGCCAGCGGGAGACCCAGTACTTC
TRBJ2-1,TRBV13,.,16,TRBD2,CASSGPGLADYNEQFF,TGTGCCAGCAGCGGGCCGGGACTAGCGGATTACAATGAGCAGTTCTTC
TRBJ2-6,TRBV7-9,once,15,.,CASSSTGSGANVLTF,TGTGCCAGCAGTTCGACAGGATCTGGGGCCAACGTCCTGACTTTC
TRBJ2-6,TRBV6-4,once,16,TRBD1,CASSNRGATGANVLTF,TGTGCCAGCAGCAACAGGGGCGCTACCGGGGCCAACGTCCTGACTTTC
TRBJ2-7,TRBV29-1,once,12,.,CSVARESYEQYF,TGCAGCGTTGCCAGGGAATCCTACGAGCAGTACTTC
TRBJ2-2,TRBV15,.,17,.,CATSSVQGHRNTGELFF,TGTGCCACCAGCAGCGTACAGGGACACCGGAACACCGGGGAGCTGTTTTTT
TRBJ2-7,TRBV11-2,once,15,TRBD1,CASSSLRGQNYEQYF,TGTGCCAGCAGCTCCCTGAGGGGACAGAACTACGAGCAGTACTTC
TRBJ2-5,TRBV5-1,.,14,.,CASSLGHPQETQYF,TGCGCCAGCAGCTTGGGGCACCCCCAAGAGACCCAGTACTTC
TRBJ1-4,TRBV28,.,14,TRBD1,CASREGQLEEKLFF,TGTGCCAGCAGAGAGGGACAGCTCGAGGAAAAACTGTTTTTT
TRBJ1-4,TRBV5-1,few,17,TRBD1,CASSLSLTDRGGEKLFF,TGCGCCAGCAGCTTGAGCTTAACGGACAGGGGAGGGGAAAAACTGTTTTTT
TRBJ1-6,TRBV30,.,13,TRBD1,CAWSMTGDSPLHF,TGTGCCTGGAGCATGACAGGGGATTCACCCCTCCACTTT